This T cell receptor beta chain was recorded in a study of T cell repertoires in cytomegalovirus infection. Study in general: Public TCR beta signature analysis indicated the presence of both CMV infection and matching HLA type. Whole-study results and caveats: Accumulated public TCR beta family frequency recognized individuals carrying CMV together with the relevant HLA. Ex vivo responses were dominated by HLA-C-restricted CMV-specific TCR beta clonotypes.

This clonotype occurred a few times. The target antigen is unknown. MiXCR, run by TCRdb on the reads, gives a single entry per CDR3 protein. The table has 90,000 to 130,000 distinct CDR3 sequences, roughly 9.1% seen once. Germline V gene sequence: CDR1 MNHEY, CDR2 SVGEGT. The CDR3 runs 10 residues. Trimming stripped 8 bases from V and 5 bases from J, with 6 bases between. The receptor comes from a human donor in good health (CMV status not recorded). Some clones in this sample may be carry-over from other donors' samples. This chain uses TRBV6-2 or TRBV6-3 with TRBJ1-1; D is undetermined. Sequenced: PBMCs, sequenced either directly or after in vitro stimulation (not recorded which). CDR3 in DNA: TGTGCCAGCGCAAGGACTGAAGCTTTCTTT. This translates into CASARTEAFF.